One and the same sample provided the 18 T cell receptor beta chains below, sequenced in a study of cytotoxic CD8 clonotypes in ibrutinib-treated CLL. This table comes from immunoSEQ multiplex PCR, and its TCRdb copy is limited to in-frame clones, with some not included. This table holds approximately 100,000 clones, 70% to 80% found once. The sequences come from PBMCs, collected after 24 months of ibrutinib treatment. Every receptor here comes from a human donor with chronic lymphocytic leukemia.

The V call is TRBV7-8, the J call TRBJ1-2; 9 bases fit TRBD1. This CDR3 is built from 18 residues. Per the germline V gene, CDR1 is SGHVS and CDR2 is FQNEAQ. With 5 bases clipped from V and 4 bases from J, the junction kept 17 bases outside the gene matches. CDR3 region: CASSTNTAGTGNSYGYTF. The CDR3 DNA follows: TGTGCCAGCAGCACGAATACAGCCGGGACAGGGAATTCCTATGGCTACACCTTC.

The DNA of the CDR3 is TGCGCCAGCAGCTTGGCAACTAGCCGGGAGCAGTTCTTC. Protein: CASSLATSREQFF. The J gene is TRBJ2-1, the V gene TRBV5-1, with D perhaps matching TRBD2 (6 bases). V shed 0 bases and J shed 10 bases, with 11 bases lying between them. This CDR3 contains 13 residues. Germline-derived CDR1 and CDR2 are SGHRS and YFSETQ.

The CDR3 sequence: CASSLGWDTNSYEQYF. CDR3 nucleotides: TGTGCCAGCAGCTTGGGCTGGGACACCAACTCCTACGAGCAGTACTTC. The V call is TRBV7-2, the J call TRBJ2-7; D might be TRBD1 (6 bases). Trimming cost V 3 bases and J 0 bases, with 15 bases left between them. Germline V gives CDR1 SGHTA, CDR2 FQGNSA. The length of the CDR3 is 16 residues.

The V call is TRBV4-1, the J call TRBJ2-3; D is perhaps TRBD1 or TRBD2 (5 bases each). The V end was cut by 4 bases, the J end by 7 bases, with 15 bases between. The germline V gene has CDR1 MGHRA and CDR2 YSYEKL. The CDR3 consists of 14 residues. CDR3 DNA sequence: TGCGCCAGCAGCCCGGGGCAGGGTGCCAATACGCAGTATTTT. Encoded protein: CASSPGQGANTQYF.

This chain uses TRBV9 with TRBJ1-1; TRBD1 is a possible D gene (6 bases). The germline gives CDR1 SGDLS, CDR2 YYNGEE. With 3 bases removed from V and 0 bases from J, the gap between germline ends came to 6 bases. There are 13 residues in the CDR3. The CDR3 reads CASSEGVNTEAFF. The CDR3 nucleotides read TGTGCCAGCAGCGAGGGGGTGAACACTGAAGCTTTCTTT.

The chain carries TRBV30 and TRBJ2-6, with D perhaps assigned TRBD1 or TRBD2 (5 bases each). Germline lookup yields CDR1 GTSNPN and CDR2 SVGIG (reference sequence). CDR3 size: 15 residues. Trimming stripped 5 bases from V and 0 bases from J, with 11 bases between. CDR3 sequence: CAWSAGSSGANVLTF. DNA of the CDR3: TGTGCCTGGTCGGCAGGGAGCTCTGGGGCCAACGTCCTGACTTTC. Complete variable domain (other parts from reference TRBV30 and TRBJ2-6): SQTIHQWPATLVQPVGSPLSLECTVEGTSNPNLYWYRQAAGRGLQLLFYSVGIGQISSEVPQNLSASRPQDRQFILSSKKLLLSDSGFYLCAWSAGSSGANVLTFGAGSRLTVL.

The chain has TRBV30 and TRBJ1-2; 7 nucleotides match TRBD1. V dropped 1 base and J dropped 11; count of bases not matched to a gene: 7. This CDR3 spans 12 amino acids. CDR1 is GTSNPN, CDR2 SVGIG, per germline (reference sequence). DNA of the CDR3: TGTGCCTGGAGTGCCACAGGGGAGGAGTACACCTTC. Amino acid sequence: CAWSATGEEYTF.

CDR3 amino acids: CAWSVGGGNTDTQYF. The CDR3 bases are TGTGCCTGGAGTGTTGGGGGCGGGAACACAGATACGCAGTATTTT. V and J are TRBV30 and TRBJ2-3; D tentatively fits TRBD1 or TRBD2 (6 bases each). The CDR3 sequence is 15 residues long. V was pared by 0 bases and J by 2 bases, with 12 bases between. Germline CDR1 reads GTSNPN; CDR2 reads SVGIG (reference sequence).

V and J are TRBV28 and TRBJ2-5; TRBD1 is a possible D gene (6 bases). The germline V and J ends were trimmed by 6 bases and 0 bases, with 11 bases remaining between them. CDR1 and CDR2 (germline): MDHEN, SYDVKM. The CDR3 runs to 14 residues. The DNA of the CDR3 is TGTGCCAGCAGCAGTAGGGGGTACCAAGAGACCCAGTACTTC. Translation: CASSSRGYQETQYF.

This clone appeared many times. This rearrangement joins TRBV4-1 to TRBJ2-5; TRBD2 agrees at 11 bases. CDR1 MGHRA and CDR2 YSYEKL come from the germline V gene. This CDR3 has 16 residues. V lost 4 bases and J lost 4; bases outside the gene matches: 8. The CDR3 DNA sequence: TGCGCCAGCAGCCCCGGGGCGGGGACTAGCGGAGAGACCCAGTACTTC. Protein: CASSPGAGTSGETQYF.

This rearrangement joins TRBV11-1 to TRBJ1-2; tentatively, D is TRBD1 (6 bases). V was pared by 6 bases and J by 0 bases, with 17 bases between. Germline CDR1 reads SGHAT; CDR2 reads FQDESV (reference sequence). CDR3 length: 16 amino acids. CDR3 in amino acids: CASSGLSGASNYGYTF. In DNA form, the CDR3 reads TGTGCCAGCAGTGGACTCTCGGGGGCTTCTAACTATGGCTACACCTTC.

There are a few counts of this clone. The chain is built from TRBV23-1 and TRBJ2-3; D not resolved. TRBV23-1 is filed as an ORF, its function uncertain. Trimming shortened V by 7 bases and J by 3 bases, and 5 bases separated the two germline ends. The CDR3 length is 11 residues. The CDR3 nucleotides are TGCGCCAGCACACAAACAGATACGCAGTATTTT. It encodes CASTQTDTQYF.

As DNA, the CDR3 is TGTGCCAGCAGTTCTAGCGGGAGTACAGATACGCAGTATTTT. It codes for CASSSSGSTDTQYF. This sequence joins TRBV28 and TRBJ2-3, with 10 nucleotides matching TRBD2. The CDR3 covers 14 residues. Germline assignment: CDR1 MDHEN and CDR2 SYDVKM. With 4 bases clipped from V and 3 bases from J, the junction kept 1 base outside the gene matches.

The rearrangement uses TRBV19 and TRBJ2-4, with 9 bases matching TRBD1. This CDR3 contains 16 residues. Losses at the gene ends were 6 bases for V and 0 bases for J; bases not matched to a gene: 6. The germline V gene has CDR1 LNHDA and CDR2 SQIVND (reference sequence). CDR3 bases: TGTGCCAGTAGAGGACAGGGGCCCCTAGCCAAAAACATTCAGTACTTC. This sequence encodes CASRGQGPLAKNIQYF.

CDR3 DNA sequence: TGCGCCAGCAGCTTTAACGGGGCCGGGGAGCTGTTTTTT. Its translation: CASSFNGAGELFF. This sequence joins TRBV5-1 and TRBJ2-2; TRBD2 might be the D (5 bases). The V and J ends lost 2 bases and 6 bases respectively, with 8 bases between them. This CDR3 region has 13 residues. CDR1 and CDR2 (germline): SGHRS, YFSETQ.

This clone has only a few counts. V usage is TRBV7-9 and J usage is TRBJ1-6; a weak D match, TRBD1 (6 bases). Trimming left V 6 bases short and J 2 bases short, with 11 bases between. The CDR3 is 15 amino acids. Germline-derived CDR1 and CDR2 are SEHNR and FQNEAQ (reference sequence). This CDR3 is CASREGGAYNSPLHF. The CDR3 nucleotides read TGTGCCAGCAGGGAAGGGGGGGCCTATAATTCACCCCTCCACTTT.

This rearrangement joins TRBV5-1 to TRBJ2-7, with TRBD2 identical over 7 bases. Germline assignment: CDR1 SGHRS and CDR2 YFSETQ. The J segment lost 7 bases and the V segment lost 0 bases, leaving 10 bases of the junction unmatched. The CDR3 runs to 15 residues. CDR3 in DNA: TGCGCCAGCAGCTTGGATGGTAGCGGGCCTGAGGAGCAGTACTTC. Its translation is CASSLDGSGPEEQYF.

This sequence joins TRBV5-1 and TRBJ2-1; tentative D call: TRBD1 (6 bases). Per germline, CDR1 SGHRS and CDR2 YFSETQ. The CDR3 is 15 amino acids. With 1 base removed from V and 3 bases from J, the gap between germline ends came to 11 bases. Here the CDR3 DNA reads TGCGCCAGCAGCTTGTCGTCGACAGGCTACAATGAGCAGTTCTTC. Amino acids: CASSLSSTGYNEQFF.